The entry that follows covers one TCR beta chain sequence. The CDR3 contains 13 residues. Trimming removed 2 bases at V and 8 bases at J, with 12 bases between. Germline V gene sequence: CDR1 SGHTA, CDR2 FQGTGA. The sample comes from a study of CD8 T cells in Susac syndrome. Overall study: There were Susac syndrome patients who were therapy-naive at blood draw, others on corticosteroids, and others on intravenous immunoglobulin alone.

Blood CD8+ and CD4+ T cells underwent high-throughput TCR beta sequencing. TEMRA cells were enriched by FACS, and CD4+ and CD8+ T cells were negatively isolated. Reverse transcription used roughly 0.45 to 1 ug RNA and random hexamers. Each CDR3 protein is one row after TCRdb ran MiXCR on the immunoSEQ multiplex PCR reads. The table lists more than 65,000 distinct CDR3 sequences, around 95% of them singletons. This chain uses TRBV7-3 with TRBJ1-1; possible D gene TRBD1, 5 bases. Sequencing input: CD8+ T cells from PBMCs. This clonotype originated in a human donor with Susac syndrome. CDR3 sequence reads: CASSLGAGREAFF. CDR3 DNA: TGTGCCAGCAGCTTAGGGGCAGGGAGGGAAGCTTTCTTT.